These T cell receptor beta chains were read from a single sample in a study of patients and donors after allogeneic stem cell transplantation. TCRdb recomputed calls from the RT-PCR reads with MiXCR, one row per CDR3 protein. This table has 150,000 to 200,000 distinct CDR3 sequences, nearly 25% appearing once. What was sequenced was blood, either unsorted or a sorted T cell fraction (not recorded which). All receptors derive from a human donor who was either an allogeneic HSCT recipient or a stem cell or donor lymphocyte infusion donor (not recorded which). It is not recorded whose cells these are; they may come from a transplant donor. CDR3s include the opening cysteine and the closing phenylalanine or tryptophan. For some rows the clone size is stated as once, few or many, or as a class when expanded; others skip it.

v_call	j_call	clone_size	cdr3_aa
TRBV5-1	TRBJ1-5	many	CASSLDPGSNQPQHF
TRBV2	TRBJ1-3	few	CASSHGQGGRNTIYF
TRBV6-2/TRBV6-3	TRBJ2-2	few	CASSYSRTGELFF
TRBV6-1	TRBJ1-1	few	CASHARTEAFF
TRBV4-1	TRBJ2-7	once	CASSQGGTGSTYEQYF
TRBV27	TRBJ2-1	-	CASTPDRVGNNEQFF
TRBV9	TRBJ2-7	-	CASSGRSLGSEQYF
TRBV20-1	TRBJ1-5	-	CSVRTGGNSNQPQHF
TRBV6-6	TRBJ1-3	few	CASSPEQGTIGNTIYF
TRBV29-1	TRBJ1-1	-	CSVAVPKNTEAFF
TRBV12-3/TRBV12-4	TRBJ1-1	-	CASSSRGAAEAFF
TRBV7-9	TRBJ2-1	-	CASSFAGGPVNEQFF
TRBV6-5	TRBJ2-1	-	CASSYSRYQFF
TRBV20-1	TRBJ1-1	-	CSARRGSVNTEAFF
TRBV6-6	TRBJ1-1	few	CASSYSQGKTYTEAFF
TRBV14	TRBJ1-2	few	CASSPWTGGLSGGYTF
TRBV10-3	TRBJ2-1	few	CAISGWTAYNEQFF
TRBV27	TRBJ1-5	-	CASGVGVTNQPQHF
TRBV5-8	TRBJ1-1	few	CASTTWGLWTAFF
TRBV20-1	TRBJ2-7	-	CSARVPGLAGGTSYEQYF
TRBV27	TRBJ1-1	few	CASTLSPGGTEAFF
TRBV7-7	TRBJ2-7	-	CASSLEEGAHEQYF
TRBV21-1	TRBJ2-7	-	CASLPKNLYEQYF
TRBV21-1	TRBJ1-6	-	CASSKEGRAQYNSPLHF
TRBV18	TRBJ2-7	-	CASSPPITGYGFEQYF
TRBV5-1	TRBJ2-3	few	CASSLDSFTDTQYF
TRBV5-1	TRBJ2-7	few	CASSLRAETFYEQYF